This T cell receptor (beta chain) was profiled in a study of response to subunit inactivated influenza vaccine. The study's findings and limits: T cells newly recruited by each seasonal influenza vaccination are few, the authors suggested.

Trimming took 3 bases from V and 8 from J, leaving 14 bases between them. The CDR3 consists of 13 residues. CDR1 and CDR2 from the germline V gene are DFQATT and SNEGSKA (reference sequence). TCRdb used MiXCR to reprocess the RT-PCR reads, holding one entry per CDR3 protein. The sample shows about 700,000 distinct CDR3 sequences, 14% of them seen only once. This clonotype has only a few counts. Antigen unknown. This receptor was identified in a man over 45 who received an inactivated influenza vaccine. The J gene is TRBJ2-1, the V gene TRBV20-1; maybe TRBD2 (6 bases). This specimen was PBMCs from blood, taken approximately 15 days before vaccination. CDR3 in amino acids: CSARRGGGDEQFF. As DNA, the CDR3 is TGCAGTGCTAGGAGGGGAGGTGGGGATGAGCAGTTCTTC.